The next 7 T cell receptor beta chains were all read from a single sample in a study of long-term antiretroviral therapy in people with HIV. The immunoSEQ assay was v3.0, run at survey level. Using immunoSEQ multiplex PCR, the repertoire was profiled, and TCRdb retains in-frame clones only, with some absent. The top ten clones hold roughly 1% of a sample with 25,000 to 35,000 clones, 87% of them seen once. The sequenced sample was unsorted PBMCs, obtained 2 years after starting antiretroviral therapy. The receptors stem from a man aged 45-60 years with HIV.

The chain joins TRBV11-2 to TRBJ1-1, with 10 nucleotides matching TRBD1. Germline V gives CDR1 SGHAT, CDR2 FQNNGV. The CDR3 is 16 amino acids. The junction had 6 bases not matched to a gene; V was cut back by 5 bases and J by 0 bases. The CDR3 bases are TGTGCCAGCAGCCCCCGACAGGGGGCGATGAACACTGAAGCTTTCTTT. Its protein product is CASSPRQGAMNTEAFF.

The genes are TRBV28 and TRBJ1-1; a weak D match, TRBD1 (5 bases). Germline V CDR1 and CDR2: MDHEN, SYDVKM. Between the trimmed V and J ends, which lost 7 bases and 0 bases, there was a span of 12 bases. The CDR3 sequence is 14 residues long. Here the CDR3 DNA reads TGTGCCAGCACCAAAGGGGCATTGAACACTGAAGCTTTCTTT. This sequence encodes CASTKGALNTEAFF.

The chain employs TRBV4-1 and TRBJ2-3; no definite D call. CDR1 is MGHRA and CDR2 is YSYEKL in the germline V gene. This CDR3 is built from 14 residues. V was cut by 0 bases and J by 0 bases, with 4 bases left in between. The CDR3 here is CASSQDTSTDTQYF. In nucleotides, the CDR3 is TGCGCCAGCAGCCAAGATACCAGCACAGATACGCAGTATTTT.

The J gene is TRBJ1-6, the V gene TRBV4-3; the D gene is possibly TRBD1 (5 bases). The V gene lost 1 base and the J gene lost 11 bases, with 15 bases spanning the gap. The length of the CDR3 is 15 residues. Germline V gene lookup returns CDR1 LGHNA and CDR2 YSLEER. CDR3 sequence reads: CASSQGRQSHAPLHF. For the CDR3, the DNA is TGCGCCAGCAGCCAAGGACGACAGTCGCATGCACCCCTCCACTTT.

This clone came up a few times. The CDR3 DNA is TGCGCCAGCAGCCAGCTGGCGGGGACAGCCCATGGCTACACCTTC. Amino acids: CASSQLAGTAHGYTF. The chain combines TRBV4-1 with TRBJ1-2; TRBD1 matches 7 bases. Trimming at V came to 3 bases and at J to 6 bases, leaving 10 bases not matched to a gene. CDR1 and CDR2 (germline): MGHRA, YSYEKL. The CDR3 is 15 residues long.

The CDR3 nucleotides read TGTGCCAGCAGTTACGCCGGGACAGGGGATGCCGGGGAGCTGTTTTTT. Encoded protein: CASSYAGTGDAGELFF. V and J are TRBV6-5 and TRBJ2-2, with TRBD1 matching over 10 bases. Germline loops: CDR1 MNHEY, CDR2 SVGAGI. This CDR3 is 16 amino acids long. The J segment lost 6 bases and the V segment lost 2 bases, leaving 6 bases of the junction unmatched.

This rearrangement joins TRBV19 to TRBJ1-2, with unresolved D. V lost 3 bases, J lost 5 bases, and 16 bases lay in between. Per germline, CDR1 LNHDA and CDR2 SQIVND (reference sequence). The CDR3 is 15 amino acids. This CDR3 reads CASSIRQSPGYGYTF. The CDR3 nucleotides read TGTGCCAGTAGTATTCGCCAGTCCCCGGGGTATGGCTACACCTTC.